This TCR beta chain is drawn from a study of T cell clones after liver transplantation. Study as a whole: Samples came from ITN030ST, which attempted immunosuppression withdrawal within 2 years of liver transplantation. The study, taken as a whole, reports: Graft donor-reactive T cells possibly entered the graft instead of undergoing deletion. These preliminary findings come from unstandardized post-transplant sampling times. In a couple of subjects, few donor cells limited the measurable donor-reactive repertoire.

The CDR3 has 18 residues. V shed 0 bases, J shed 2 bases, and the junction held 8 bases outside the gene matches. Some clones are missing from TCRdb's copy, which holds only in-frame ones; the method was immunoSEQ multiplex PCR. The sample has tens of thousands of clones, approximately 87% seen once. This clone has only one observation. The antigen remains undetermined. This TCR came from a human patient who received a liver transplant. Some of these T cells may belong to the graft donor. This sample comprised CD4+ T cells from blood, obtained at the 22-month timepoint. The rearrangement links TRBV23-1 to TRBJ1-2, with 11 bases matching TRBD1. TRBV23-1 is identified as an open reading frame with a role that is uncertain. CDR3 DNA: TGCGCCAGCAGTCAATCTAAGGACAGGGGGCTACCCAACTATGGCTACACCTTC. It yields the protein CASSQSKDRGLPNYGYTF.